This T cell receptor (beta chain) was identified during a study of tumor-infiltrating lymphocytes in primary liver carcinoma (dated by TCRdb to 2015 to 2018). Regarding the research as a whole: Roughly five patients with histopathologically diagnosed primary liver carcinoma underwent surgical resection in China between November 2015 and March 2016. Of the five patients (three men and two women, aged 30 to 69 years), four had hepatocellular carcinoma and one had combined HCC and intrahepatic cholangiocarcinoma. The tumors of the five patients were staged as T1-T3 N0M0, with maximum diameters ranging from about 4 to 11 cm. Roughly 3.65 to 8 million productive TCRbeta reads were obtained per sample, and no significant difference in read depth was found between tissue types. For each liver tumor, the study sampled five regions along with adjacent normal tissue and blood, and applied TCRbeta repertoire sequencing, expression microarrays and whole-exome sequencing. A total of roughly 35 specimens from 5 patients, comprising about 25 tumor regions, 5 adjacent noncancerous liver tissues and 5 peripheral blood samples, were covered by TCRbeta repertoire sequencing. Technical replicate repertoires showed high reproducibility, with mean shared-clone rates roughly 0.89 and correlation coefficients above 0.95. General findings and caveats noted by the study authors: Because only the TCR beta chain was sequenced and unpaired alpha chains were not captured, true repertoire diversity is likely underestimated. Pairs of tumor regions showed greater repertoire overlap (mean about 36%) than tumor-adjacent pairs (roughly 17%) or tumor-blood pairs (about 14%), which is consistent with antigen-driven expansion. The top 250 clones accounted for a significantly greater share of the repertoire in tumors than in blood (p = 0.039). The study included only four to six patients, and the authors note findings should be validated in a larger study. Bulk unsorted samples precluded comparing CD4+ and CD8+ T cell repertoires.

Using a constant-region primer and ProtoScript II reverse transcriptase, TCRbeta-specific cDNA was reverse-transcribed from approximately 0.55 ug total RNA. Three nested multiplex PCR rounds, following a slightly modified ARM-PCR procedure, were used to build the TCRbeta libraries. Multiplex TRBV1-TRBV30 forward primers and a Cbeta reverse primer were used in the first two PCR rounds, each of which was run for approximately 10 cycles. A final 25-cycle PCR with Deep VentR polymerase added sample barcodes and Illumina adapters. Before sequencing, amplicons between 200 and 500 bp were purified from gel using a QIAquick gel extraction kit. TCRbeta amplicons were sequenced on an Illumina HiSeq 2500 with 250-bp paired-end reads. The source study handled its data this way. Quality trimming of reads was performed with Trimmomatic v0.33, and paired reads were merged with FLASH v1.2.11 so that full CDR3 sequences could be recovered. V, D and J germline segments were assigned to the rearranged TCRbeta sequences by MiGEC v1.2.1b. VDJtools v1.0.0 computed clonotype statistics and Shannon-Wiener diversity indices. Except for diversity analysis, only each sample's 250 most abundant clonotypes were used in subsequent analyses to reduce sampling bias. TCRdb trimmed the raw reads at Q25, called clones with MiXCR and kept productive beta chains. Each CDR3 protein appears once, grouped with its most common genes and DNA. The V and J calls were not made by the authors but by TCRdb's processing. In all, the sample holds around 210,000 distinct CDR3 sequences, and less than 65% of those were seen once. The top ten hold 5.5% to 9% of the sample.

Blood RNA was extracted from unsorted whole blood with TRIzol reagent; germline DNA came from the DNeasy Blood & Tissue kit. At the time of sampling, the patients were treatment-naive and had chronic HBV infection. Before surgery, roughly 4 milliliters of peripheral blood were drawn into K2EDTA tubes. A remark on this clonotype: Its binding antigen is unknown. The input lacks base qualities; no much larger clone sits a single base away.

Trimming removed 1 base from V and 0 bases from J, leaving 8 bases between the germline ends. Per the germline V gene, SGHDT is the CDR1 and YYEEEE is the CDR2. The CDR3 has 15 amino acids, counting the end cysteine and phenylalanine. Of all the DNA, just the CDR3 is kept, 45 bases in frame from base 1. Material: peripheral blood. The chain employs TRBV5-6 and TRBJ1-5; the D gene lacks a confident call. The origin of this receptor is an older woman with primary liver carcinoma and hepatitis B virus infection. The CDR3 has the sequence CASSLMVYSNQPQHF. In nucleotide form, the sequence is TGTGCCAGCAGCTTGATGGTTTATAGCAATCAGCCCCAGCATTTT.